A selection of T cell receptor beta chains follows, all from one sample in a study of T-cell memory formation after mild COVID-19. TCRdb used MiXCR to reprocess the 5' RACE reads, holding one entry per CDR3 protein. The sample gives 300,000 or so distinct CDR3 sequences, roughly 15% of which show up once; 20% to 25% is in the top ten. What was sequenced was PBMCs or a T cell subset sorted from them (not recorded which). Source of these receptors: a man younger than 30 who had mild COVID-19 (a few samples of this study predate the infection). Cell type and time point are not known. The CDR3 runs from the conserved cysteine through the conserved F or W. The D gene is left open where the match is weak. Size is stated for part of the rows, as once, few or many counts, or as a class when the clone is expanded.

d_call	j_call	v_call	clone_size	cdr3_aa	cdr3_nt
TRBD2	TRBJ2-3	TRBV4-1	few	CASSRRPLAGDTDTQYF	TGCGCCAGCAGCCGCCGACCCTTAGCGGGAGACACAGATACGCAGTATTTT
NA	TRBJ2-1	TRBV5-1	NA	CASRRGFVDNEQFF	TGCGCCAGCAGGAGGGGGTTTGTGGACAATGAGCAGTTCTTC
NA	TRBJ1-1	TRBV7-2	NA	CASSLAPVAFF	TGTGCCAGCAGCTTAGCCCCGGTAGCTTTCTTT
NA	TRBJ2-5	TRBV12-3/TRBV12-4	few	CASSPLGPLVETQYF	TGTGCCAGCAGCCCATTGGGACCCCTCGTAGAGACCCAGTACTTC
NA	TRBJ2-7	TRBV4-2	many	CASSQEVPTYEQYF	TGTGCCAGCAGCCAAGAGGTCCCAACCTACGAGCAGTACTTC
NA	TRBJ1-3	TRBV5-5	NA	CASSISGSSGNTIYF	TGTGCCAGCAGCATTTCGGGCAGCTCTGGAAACACCATATATTTT
NA	TRBJ2-2	TRBV18	NA	CASSPPEYTGELFF	TGTGCCAGCTCACCCCCAGAGTACACCGGGGAGCTGTTTTTT
TRBD2	TRBJ2-1	TRBV6-6	few	CASSRAGRDNEQFF	TGTGCCAGCAGCAGGGCGGGGAGGGACAATGAGCAGTTCTTC
NA	TRBJ2-3	TRBV10-1	NA	CASRTSESSTDTQYF	TGCGCCAGCAGGACCTCAGAGTCTAGCACAGATACGCAGTATTTT
NA	TRBJ2-2	TRBV18	many	CASSPIRGQNTGELFF	TGTGCCAGCTCACCAATCAGGGGTCAAAACACCGGGGAGCTGTTTTTT
NA	TRBJ2-4	TRBV7-9	few	CASSPKDPVAKNIQYF	TGTGCCAGCAGTCCCAAGGACCCTGTGGCCAAAAACATTCAGTACTTC
TRBD1	TRBJ1-1	TRBV6-5	few	CASRTGPEAFF	TGTGCCAGCAGGACAGGGCCCGAAGCTTTCTTT
NA	TRBJ1-5	TRBV6-1	few	CASSETFGGQPQHF	TGTGCCAGCAGTGAAACGTTCGGCGGTCAGCCCCAGCATTTT
NA	TRBJ2-5	TRBV6-2/TRBV6-3	NA	CASSYRGGGRETQYF	TGTGCCAGCAGTTACCGAGGGGGGGGCCGGGAGACCCAGTACTTC
NA	TRBJ2-7	TRBV12-3/TRBV12-4	NA	CASSLLYSYEQYF	TGTGCCAGCAGTTTACTGTACTCCTACGAGCAGTACTTC
NA	TRBJ2-7	TRBV12-3/TRBV12-4	NA	CASRTEGYEQYF	TGTGCCAGTCGGACAGAGGGCTACGAGCAGTACTTC
NA	TRBJ2-3	TRBV15	few	CATSLDSPTDTQYF	TGTGCCACCAGCTTAGACAGCCCCACAGATACGCAGTATTTT
NA	TRBJ2-4	TRBV5-6	NA	CASRAGLRRNIQYF	TGTGCCAGCAGGGCGGGGCTGCGTCGAAACATTCAGTACTTC
TRBD2	TRBJ2-1	TRBV20-1	NA	CSARLAGGIEQFF	TGCAGTGCTAGACTAGCGGGGGGGATTGAGCAGTTCTTC
TRBD1	TRBJ1-5	TRBV20-1	NA	CSVGQGVNQPQHF	TGCAGTGTCGGGCAGGGGGTCAATCAGCCCCAGCATTTT
TRBD1	TRBJ2-7	TRBV7-6	few	CASSRADREGDEQYF	TGTGCCAGCAGCCGAGCGGACAGGGAAGGCGACGAGCAGTACTTC
TRBD1	TRBJ1-2	TRBV30	few	CAWATKGAYGYTF	TGTGCCTGGGCAACTAAGGGGGCCTATGGCTACACCTTC